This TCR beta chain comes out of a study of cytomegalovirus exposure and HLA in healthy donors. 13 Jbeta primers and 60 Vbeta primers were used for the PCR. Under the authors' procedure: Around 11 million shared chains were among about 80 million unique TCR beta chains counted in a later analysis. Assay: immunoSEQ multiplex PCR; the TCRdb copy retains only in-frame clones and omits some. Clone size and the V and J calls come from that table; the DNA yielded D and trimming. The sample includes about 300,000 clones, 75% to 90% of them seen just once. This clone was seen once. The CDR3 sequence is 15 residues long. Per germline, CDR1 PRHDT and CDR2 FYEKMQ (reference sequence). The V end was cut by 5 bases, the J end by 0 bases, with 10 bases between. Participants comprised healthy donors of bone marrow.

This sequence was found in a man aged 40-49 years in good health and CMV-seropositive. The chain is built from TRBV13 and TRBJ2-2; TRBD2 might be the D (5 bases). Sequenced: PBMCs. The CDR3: CASSGRESNTGELFF. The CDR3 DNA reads TGTGCCAGCAGCGGCCGGGAATCGAACACCGGGGAGCTGTTTTTT.